This T cell receptor beta chain was documented in a study of blood T cells in healthy people across ages. General study points: It was the long-lived donors that had more naive CD4+ cells and higher diversity than aged donors.

This clonotype was observed a few times. The antigen is not known. Germline loops: CDR1 MNHNY, CDR2 SVGAGI (reference sequence). There are 15 residues in the CDR3. V lost 5 bases and J lost 8; bases outside the gene matches: 13. It was with a sample-barcoded 5' primer and a J-beta primer mix that a second PCR of about 7 to 12 cycles was run. Each cDNA molecule carried a tag from a template-switch adaptor that contained 12 random nucleotides. The study obtained at least 3 million CDR3-containing paired-end reads from every sample. TCRdb re-called the 5' RACE reads with MiXCR, one entry per CDR3 protein. This sample carries 1.5 million to 2 million distinct CDR3 sequences, about two fifths of them seen once, and the ten largest clones take 20% to 25%.

The chain employs TRBV6-6 and TRBJ1-2; 8 bases agree with TRBD1. This TCR was sampled from a human donor in good health. Material: blood. CDR3 in DNA: TGTGCCAGCAGTGCGCGGACAGGGAAGAGGCCCGGCTACACCTTC. This encodes CASSARTGKRPGYTF.